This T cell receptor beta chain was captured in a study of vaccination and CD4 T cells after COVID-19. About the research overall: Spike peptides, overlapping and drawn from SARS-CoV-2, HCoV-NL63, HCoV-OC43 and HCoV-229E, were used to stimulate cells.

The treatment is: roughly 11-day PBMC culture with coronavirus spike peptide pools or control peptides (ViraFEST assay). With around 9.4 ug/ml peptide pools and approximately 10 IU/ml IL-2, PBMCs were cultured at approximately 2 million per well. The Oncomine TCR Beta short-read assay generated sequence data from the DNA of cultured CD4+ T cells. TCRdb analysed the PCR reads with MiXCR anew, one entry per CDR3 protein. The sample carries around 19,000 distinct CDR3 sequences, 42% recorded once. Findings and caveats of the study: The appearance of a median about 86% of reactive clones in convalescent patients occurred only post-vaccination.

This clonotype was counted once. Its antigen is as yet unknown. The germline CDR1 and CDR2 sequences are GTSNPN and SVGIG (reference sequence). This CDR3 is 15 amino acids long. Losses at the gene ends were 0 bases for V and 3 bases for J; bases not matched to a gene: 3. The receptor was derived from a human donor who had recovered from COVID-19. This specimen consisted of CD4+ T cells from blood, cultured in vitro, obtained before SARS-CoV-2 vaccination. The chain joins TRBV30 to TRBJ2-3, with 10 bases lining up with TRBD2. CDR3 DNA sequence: TGTGCCTGGAGTGTAAGCGGGGGGGCGACAGATACGCAGTATTTT. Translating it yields CAWSVSGGATDTQYF.